Below, 17 T cell receptor beta chains from the same sample are listed, as sequenced in a study of OX40 agonist ivuxolimab in advanced cancers. Method: immunoSEQ multiplex PCR; TCRdb's copy keeps in-frame clones and lacks some. The sample shows roughly 40,000 clones, approximately 88% of them seen only once. Material: CD4+ or CD8+ T cells sorted from blood, obtained in a trial of the OX40 agonist ivuxolimab. The receptor set was obtained from an adult with an advanced solid tumor such as melanoma, head and neck, liver or kidney cancer.

The chain joins TRBV19 to TRBJ1-1; D not resolved. The germline gives CDR1 LNHDA, CDR2 SQIVND (reference sequence). The CDR3 sequence is 14 residues long. Trimming left V 4 bases short and J 0 bases short, with 9 bases between. This chain's CDR3 is CASSSEGMNTEAFF. As DNA, the CDR3 is TGTGCCAGTAGTAGCGAGGGCATGAACACTGAAGCTTTCTTT.

The chain couples TRBV4-3 to TRBJ1-1; D remains unclear. Trimming left V 2 bases short and J 3 bases short, with 10 bases between. Germline CDR1 LGHNA, CDR2 YSLEER. This CDR3 is built from 14 residues. The CDR3 here is CASSQSPDYTEAFF. The CDR3, as DNA: TGCGCCAGCAGCCAAAGCCCGGATTACACTGAAGCTTTCTTT.

The rearrangement links TRBV4-3 to TRBJ2-5; D is perhaps TRBD1 or TRBD2 (5 bases each). With 0 bases removed from V and 4 bases from J, the gap between germline ends came to 6 bases. This CDR3 contains 13 residues. Germline V gives CDR1 LGHNA, CDR2 YSLEER. The DNA for the CDR3 is TGCGCCAGCAGCCAAGATGGGGGAGAGACCCAGTACTTC. It is translated as CASSQDGGETQYF.

This clone was detected only a few times. The rearrangement joins TRBV7-6 to TRBJ1-4, with 7 bases lining up with TRBD1. This CDR3 region has 18 residues. Germline V gene sequence: CDR1 SGHVS, CDR2 FNYEAQ. V lost 1 base to trimming and J lost 8 bases; unmatched junction nucleotides: 16. CDR3 residues: CASSLGETGIGLREKLFF. The CDR3, as DNA: TGTGCCAGCAGCTTAGGGGAGACAGGGATCGGTCTTAGGGAAAAACTGTTTTTT.

V gene TRBV27 combines with J gene TRBJ1-5, with D hard to call. CDR3 length: 13 residues. Germline assignment: CDR1 MNHEY and CDR2 SMNVEV (reference sequence). With 4 bases removed from V and 9 bases from J, the gap between germline ends came to 13 bases. Written as DNA, the CDR3 is TGTGCCAGCAGTTCGGTCGCAAAGGGGCCCCAGCATTTT. Protein: CASSSVAKGPQHF.

The V call is TRBV5-1, the J call TRBJ2-3, with 10 bases lining up with TRBD1. V trimming: 0 bases; J trimming: 8 bases; junction bases outside the gene matches: 6. CDR3 length equals 15 residues. Germline CDR1 is SGHRS and CDR2 is YFSETQ. CDR3 nucleotide sequence: TGCGCCAGCAGCTTGGGACAGGGGGCCCTGCCTACGCAGTATTTT. Its translation is CASSLGQGALPTQYF.

The chain links TRBV6-1 to TRBJ2-7, with D tentatively TRBD2 (6 bases). The CDR3 consists of 16 residues. V dropped 2 bases and J dropped 3 bases, with 17 bases sitting between them. The germline CDR1 and CDR2 sequences are MNHNS and SASEGT. The CDR3 DNA reads TGTGCCAGCAGTGAACTGGGGGGATCCCATTTCTACGAGCAGTACTTC. Amino acids: CASSELGGSHFYEQYF.

This clone appeared once. CDR3 sequence: CASKLPTYEQYV. CDR3 nucleotides: TGCGCCAGCAAACTCCCAACCTACGAGCAGTACGTC. The chain couples TRBV10-1 to TRBJ2-7; D remains unclear. CDR3 size: 12 residues. Trimming removed 7 bases from V and 2 bases from J, with 9 bases in between. In germline, CDR1 is WNHNN, CDR2 SYGVQD (reference sequence).

In its sample, this clone was seen once. J is TRBJ1-1 and V is TRBV6-5, with 7 bases matching TRBD1. The CDR3 runs 13 residues. J was trimmed by 0 bases and V by 6 bases; bases with no gene match: 1. Germline lookup yields CDR1 MNHEY and CDR2 SVGAGI. The CDR3 region has the DNA TGTGCCAGCAGGACAGGGCTGAACACTGAAGCTTTCTTT. This sequence encodes CASRTGLNTEAFF.

The chain employs TRBV27 and TRBJ2-5; D remains ambiguous. From germline, CDR1 is MNHEY and CDR2 SMNVEV (reference sequence). Trimming stripped 3 bases from V and 0 bases from J, with 2 bases between. This CDR3 spans 12 amino acids. CDR3 DNA sequence: TGTGCCAGCAGTTTTGACCAAGAGACCCAGTACTTC. Amino acids: CASSFDQETQYF.

The genes are TRBV27 and TRBJ1-1, with unresolved D. Trimming cost V 8 bases and J 5 bases, with 15 bases left between them. CDR1 and CDR2 (germline): MNHEY, SMNVEV (reference sequence). CDR3 length: 13 residues. The CDR3 nucleotides are TGTGCCAGCGGCTGGACGGCTGGGACTGAAGCTTTCTTT. It translates to CASGWTAGTEAFF.

The rearrangement joins TRBV9 to TRBJ1-5, with D perhaps TRBD1 (5 bases). The germline V gene encodes CDR1 SGDLS and CDR2 YYNGEE. The CDR3 extends over 15 amino acids. V lost 0 bases, J lost 3 bases, and 10 bases lay in between. CDR3 coding DNA: TGTGCCAGCAGCGTAGGGGGCTCGCTCAATCAGCCCCAGCATTTT. Encoded protein: CASSVGGSLNQPQHF.

The V gene is TRBV4-3, the J gene TRBJ1-1, with D unresolved. CDR1 and CDR2 from the germline V gene are LGHNA and YSLEER. With 0 bases removed from V and 3 bases from J, the gap between germline ends came to 11 bases. There are 15 residues in the CDR3. The CDR3 coding sequence is TGCGCCAGCAGCCAAGATGGCCCCCCCCACACTGAAGCTTTCTTT. This gives the protein CASSQDGPPHTEAFF.

The chain recombines TRBV27 with TRBJ2-1; D is perhaps TRBD1 (5 bases). Germline V gene lookup returns CDR1 MNHEY and CDR2 SMNVEV (reference sequence). V was clipped by 7 bases and J by 8 bases, with 24 bases between them. This CDR3 is built from 16 residues. CDR3 in amino acids: CASTPLNPTGGDEQFF. In DNA form, the CDR3 reads TGTGCCAGCACCCCCCTTAACCCTACAGGCGGTGATGAGCAGTTCTTC.

V is TRBV6-6 and J is TRBJ1-2; 10 nucleotides agree with TRBD1. Germline V lookup: CDR1 MNHNY, CDR2 SVGAGI (reference sequence). The CDR3 runs to 13 residues. Trimming at V came to 6 bases and at J to 10 bases, leaving 8 bases not matched to a gene. CDR3 sequence (DNA): TGTGCCAGCAGGGACGGGACAGGGGTTGACTACACCTTC. Encoded protein: CASRDGTGVDYTF.

The rearrangement links TRBV10-3 to TRBJ2-7; tentatively, D is TRBD1 or TRBD2 (5 bases each). Trimming removed 5 bases from V and 5 bases from J, with 16 bases in between. The germline CDR1 and CDR2 sequences are ENHRY and SYGVKD. The CDR3 is 14 residues long. This chain's CDR3 is CAISHGTERDEQYV. DNA of the CDR3: TGTGCCATCAGTCACGGGACGGAAAGGGACGAGCAGTACGTC.

The rearrangement uses TRBV6-5 and TRBJ1-5; 7 bases agree with TRBD1. CDR1 and CDR2 from the germline V gene are MNHEY and SVGAGI. V gave up 5 bases and J gave up 2 bases; unmatched junction bases: 6. There are 15 residues in the CDR3. The DNA for the CDR3 is TGTGCCAGCAGTCAGGGGGGGCTCCGCAATCAGCCCCAGCATTTT. Translating it yields CASSQGGLRNQPQHF.